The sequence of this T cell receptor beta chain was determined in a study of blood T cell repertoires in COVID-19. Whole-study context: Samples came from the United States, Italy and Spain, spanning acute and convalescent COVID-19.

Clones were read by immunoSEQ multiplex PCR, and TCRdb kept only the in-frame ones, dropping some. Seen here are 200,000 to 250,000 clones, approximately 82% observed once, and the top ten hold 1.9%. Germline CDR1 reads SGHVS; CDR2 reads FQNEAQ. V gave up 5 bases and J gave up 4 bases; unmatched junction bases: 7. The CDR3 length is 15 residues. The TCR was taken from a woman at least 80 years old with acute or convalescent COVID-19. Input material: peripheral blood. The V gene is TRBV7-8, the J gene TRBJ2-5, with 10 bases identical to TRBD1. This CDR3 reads CASSPRDRGIETQYF. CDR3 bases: TGTGCCAGCAGCCCCCGGGACAGGGGAATAGAGACCCAGTACTTC.